The 30 T cell receptor beta chains in this list originate from one sample, sequenced in a study of resident and recirculating memory T cells in vitiligo. Assay: immunoSEQ multiplex PCR; the TCRdb copy retains only in-frame clones and omits some. The table records 70,000 to 75,000 clones, about nine tenths of them present only once. Sample: blood. The origin of the receptors is a male donor with vitiligo.

This rearrangement joins TRBV4-3 to TRBJ1-6; D is possibly TRBD1 (5 bases). The CDR3 has 22 residues. Germline V gene data show CDR1 as LGHNA and CDR2 as YSLEER. Trimming stripped 0 bases from V and 0 bases from J, with 24 bases between. CDR3 region: CASSQEEMRTRRTSSYNSPLHF. CDR3 in DNA: TGCGCCAGCAGCCAAGAGGAGATGCGGACAAGACGGACCAGCTCCTATAATTCACCCCTCCACTTT.

The rearrangement links TRBV7-2 to TRBJ1-6, with a weak D call TRBD1 (6 bases). The V and J ends lost 1 base and 8 bases respectively, with 15 bases between them. CDR3 size: 16 residues. CDR1 is SGHTA and CDR2 is FQGNSA in the germline V gene. The CDR3 loop is CASSLGTVTPYSPLHF. The CDR3 DNA sequence: TGTGCCAGCAGCTTAGGGACAGTTACCCCTTATTCACCCCTCCACTTT.

This clone was counted once. The CDR3 loop reads CASSDSRDRGGWSNQPQHF. In DNA form, the CDR3 reads TGTGCCAGCAGTGACTCCCGGGACAGGGGCGGCTGGAGCAATCAGCCCCAGCATTTT. V gene TRBV6-4 combines with J gene TRBJ1-5; 10 bases agree with TRBD1. Germline trimming cut 0 bases from V and 1 base from J; bases unmatched to any gene: 9. Germline CDR1 and CDR2: MRHNA and SNTAGT. CDR3 size: 19 residues.

The chain recombines TRBV6-5 with TRBJ1-2; 11 bases map to TRBD1. Germline CDR1 reads MNHEY; CDR2 reads SVGAGI. This CDR3 has 16 residues. Trimming took 0 bases from V and 8 from J; bases not matched to a gene: 8. CDR3 coding DNA: TGTGCCAGCAGTTACTCGATGGGGGGACAGGGGGAAGGCTACACCTTC. Protein product: CASSYSMGGQGEGYTF.

The rearrangement links TRBV4-3 to TRBJ2-1, with D unclear. The CDR3 spans 15 residues. Trimming shortened V by 3 bases and J by 1 base, and 10 bases separated the two germline ends. Germline V gene lookup returns CDR1 LGHNA and CDR2 YSLEER. The CDR3 DNA reads TGCGCCAGCAGCCATACAGCTGTGTCCTACAATGAGCAGTTCTTC. Translating gives CASSHTAVSYNEQFF.

J is TRBJ2-5 and V is TRBV6-1; D is ambiguous. CDR3 size: 13 residues. The germline V gene encodes CDR1 MNHNS and CDR2 SASEGT. V lost 3 bases and J lost 7, with 12 bases in between. The CDR3 is CASSDPSAATQYF. CDR3 bases: TGTGCCAGCAGTGATCCCAGCGCCGCGACCCAGTACTTC.

This clone appeared once. CDR3 DNA: TGCGCCAGCAGCCGAGGAAGTAGCGGGGGGGTGAGTGAGCAGTTCTTC. Residues: CASSRGSSGGVSEQFF. The chain is built from TRBV5-1 and TRBJ2-1, with TRBD2 matching 11 bases. The CDR3 is 16 residues long. V shed 4 bases and J 9 bases; nucleotides not matched to a gene: 12. The germline CDR1 and CDR2 sequences are SGHRS and YFSETQ.

The chain couples TRBV7-2 to TRBJ1-2; no reliable D call. From germline, CDR1 is SGHTA and CDR2 FQGNSA. CDR3 size: 15 residues. V lost 2 bases and J 2 bases, leaving 12 bases between the germline ends. CDR3 DNA: TGTGCCAGCAGCTTAACGAGGATTGCGAACTATGGCTACACCTTC. This gives the protein CASSLTRIANYGYTF.

The chain has TRBV5-1 and TRBJ1-1, with TRBD1 identical over 8 bases. The V and J ends lost 4 bases and 2 bases, in that order; junction bases with no gene match: 7. Per germline, CDR1 SGHRS and CDR2 YFSETQ. This CDR3 has 15 amino acids. The CDR3 DNA reads as TGCGCCAGCAGCACTTCAGGGGGCCTAAACACTGAAGCTTTCTTT. This codes for CASSTSGGLNTEAFF.

The V gene is TRBV4-3, the J gene TRBJ2-1, with TRBD1 matching over 7 bases. CDR3 length: 15 residues. Looked up from germline, CDR1 is LGHNA and CDR2 is YSLEER. Trimming at V came to 2 bases and at J to 2 bases, leaving 3 bases not matched to a gene. The CDR3 DNA sequence: TGCGCCAGCAGCCAAAACAGGGGTCCCTACAATGAGCAGTTCTTC. Translated, it gives CASSQNRGPYNEQFF.

This chain connects TRBV28 to TRBJ2-3; D gene ambiguous. This CDR3 spans 11 amino acids. CDR1 is MDHEN and CDR2 is SYDVKM in the germline V gene. V was pared by 4 bases and J by 3 bases, with 2 bases between. The DNA of the CDR3 is TGTGCCAGCAGTTCGACAGATACGCAGTATTTT. Protein: CASSSTDTQYF. Combining the CDR3 with reference TRBV28 and TRBJ2-3 gives the whole variable domain DVKVTQSSRYLVKRTGEKVFLECVQDMDHENMFWYRQDPGLGLRLIYFSYDVKMKEKGDIPEGYSVSREKKERFSLILESASTNQTSMYLCASSSTDTQYFGPGTRLTVL.

The chain recombines TRBV6-6 with TRBJ2-7; perhaps TRBD1 as D (6 bases). The CDR3 has 16 amino acids. Trimming took 2 bases from V and 2 from J, leaving 16 bases between them. Germline V CDR1 and CDR2: MNHNY, SVGAGI (reference sequence). This chain's CDR3 is CASSYRSSGETYEQYF. The CDR3 coding sequence is TGTGCCAGCAGTTACAGGTCGTCAGGGGAGACCTACGAGCAGTACTTC.

The chain links TRBV7-2 to TRBJ1-3, with 8 bases lining up with TRBD1. Germline CDR1 reads SGHTA; CDR2 reads FQGNSA. J lost 4 bases, V lost 2 bases, and 13 bases had no gene match. CDR3 length: 18 amino acids. CDR3 nucleotides: TGTGCCAGCAGCTTATCTTTTGTCGTCGGACAGGGCGGAAACACCATATATTTT. Its protein is CASSLSFVVGQGGNTIYF.

The chain combines TRBV18 with TRBJ2-3; D is unresolved. Deletions cut 4 bases from V and 3 bases from J, with 14 bases between. This CDR3 is built from 15 residues. The germline gives CDR1 KGHSH, CDR2 LQKENI. DNA of the CDR3: TGTGCCAGCTCACGAACCCACCCGGTGACAGATACGCAGTATTTT. It translates to CASSRTHPVTDTQYF.

V and J are TRBV7-2 and TRBJ2-7, with 11 bases fitting TRBD2. The junction had 13 bases not matched to a gene; V was cut back by 1 base and J by 5 bases. The CDR3 consists of 18 residues. CDR1 and CDR2 from the germline V gene are SGHTA and FQGNSA. The CDR3 coding sequence is TGTGCCAGCAGCTTAGTCTCCGATAGCGGGGGGGCCCACCACGAGCAGTACTTC. This translates into CASSLVSDSGGAHHEQYF.

The table lists this clone with a few counts. CDR3 amino acids: CASSRGDNQPQHF. In nucleotides, the CDR3 is TGTGCCAGCAGCCGCGGAGATAATCAGCCCCAGCATTTT. The V and J genes are TRBV7-9 and TRBJ1-5; D is ambiguous. Germline lookup yields CDR1 SEHNR and CDR2 FQNEAQ (reference sequence). The CDR3 totals 13 residues. V was cut by 5 bases and J by 4 bases, with 9 bases left in between.

CDR3 sequence: CASRDSSEVNEQFF. The DNA for the CDR3 is TGTGCCAGCAGGGATTCATCAGAGGTCAATGAGCAGTTCTTC. The chain has TRBV6-1 and TRBJ2-1; the D is unclear. Trimming removed 6 bases from V and 6 bases from J, with 15 bases in between. Germline assignment: CDR1 MNHNS and CDR2 SASEGT. CDR3 length equals 14 residues.

The chain recombines TRBV5-1 with TRBJ2-5; tentative D call: TRBD2 (5 bases). CDR3 length equals 11 residues. V was trimmed by 4 bases and J by 7 bases, leaving 8 bases between them. Germline V gene sequence: CDR1 SGHRS, CDR2 YFSETQ. The CDR3 protein is CASSHAGTQYF. The CDR3 DNA reads as TGCGCCAGCAGCCACGCGGGGACCCAGTACTTC.

V and J are TRBV28 and TRBJ1-2; 8 bases align to TRBD1. The CDR3 is made up of 12 amino acids. Trimming cost V 9 bases and J 8 bases; bases outside gene matches: 8. Germline V CDR1 and CDR2: MDHEN, SYDVKM. The CDR3 loop is CASTDREGGYTF. CDR3 bases: TGTGCCAGTACGGACAGGGAGGGCGGCTACACCTTC.

The J gene is TRBJ1-1, the V gene TRBV5-5; no clear D gene. With 0 bases removed from V and 5 bases from J, the gap between germline ends came to 8 bases. The CDR3 totals 13 residues. Germline assignment: CDR1 SGHKS and CDR2 YYEKEE (reference sequence). The CDR3 loop is CASSLAPETEAFF. The CDR3 DNA sequence: TGTGCCAGCAGCTTGGCCCCGGAGACTGAAGCTTTCTTT.

V usage is TRBV5-1 and J usage is TRBJ2-1; TRBD2 agrees at 9 bases. V was clipped by 0 bases and J by 4 bases; unmatched bases: 5. Germline CDR1 and CDR2: SGHRS and YFSETQ. This CDR3 is built from 16 residues. The CDR3 reads CASSLAAGGRYNEQFF. DNA for the CDR3: TGCGCCAGCAGCTTGGCGGCGGGGGGGCGGTACAATGAGCAGTTCTTC.

The chain recombines TRBV5-8 with TRBJ1-2, with 10 bases that match TRBD1. CDR1 is SGHTS, CDR2 YDEGEE, per germline. V gave up 4 bases and J gave up 5 bases; unmatched junction bases: 5. This CDR3 comprises 14 residues. CDR3 loop: CASSRGQGGYGYTF. The CDR3 DNA reads as TGTGCCAGCAGCCGTGGACAGGGGGGGTATGGCTACACCTTC.

The chain carries TRBV4-3 and TRBJ1-1; weak D call: TRBD1 (5 bases). This CDR3 is 15 amino acids long. The V gene's germline CDR1 is LGHNA and CDR2 YSLEER. V was shortened by 0 bases and J by 6 bases, with 14 bases between the two germline ends. CDR3 DNA sequence: TGCGCCAGCAGCCAAGATGCAGGGCCCGACGCTGAAGCTTTCTTT. This codes for CASSQDAGPDAEAFF.

The V gene is TRBV7-2, the J gene TRBJ2-1; 10 bases fit TRBD2. J lost 7 bases, V lost 5 bases, and 11 bases had no gene match. From germline, CDR1 is SGHTA and CDR2 FQGNSA. This CDR3 comprises 16 residues. The CDR3 region has the DNA TGTGCCAGCAGCATGAGCGGGGGGGCCGCTGAGAATGAGCAGTTCTTC. As protein: CASSMSGGAAENEQFF.

The chain recombines TRBV18 with TRBJ1-2; 10 bases match TRBD1. Germline V gene data show CDR1 as KGHSH and CDR2 as LQKENI. CDR3 length: 19 residues. J gave up 0 bases and V 3 bases, and 13 bases lay outside the gene matches. This chain's CDR3 is CASSPSAGTGDGANYGYTF. CDR3 nucleotides: TGTGCCAGCTCACCTTCCGCCGGGACAGGGGACGGAGCTAACTATGGCTACACCTTC.

As regards this clone: Its ends do not fully match the called genes, so a read error is possible. The CDR3 is CASSLSTSGELFF. CDR3 nucleotides: TGTGCTAGCAGCTTATCTACTAGCGGGGAGCTGTTTTTT. The chain carries TRBV7-7 and TRBJ2-2, with a tentative D call TRBD2 (5 bases). Germline CDR1 SSHAT, CDR2 FNYEAQ (reference sequence). The CDR3 is 13 residues long.

The V call is TRBV10-3, the J call TRBJ1-2, with 8 bases aligning to TRBD1. Trimming took 7 bases from V and 4 from J; bases not matched to a gene: 5. The CDR3 contains 13 residues. Germline-derived CDR1 and CDR2 are ENHRY and SYGVKD. The CDR3: CAITGGAGYGYTF. The CDR3 nucleotides read TGTGCCATCACAGGGGGCGCGGGCTATGGCTACACCTTC.

This clone was detected a few times. The chain has TRBV6-5 and TRBJ2-7; 10 nucleotides agree with TRBD1. CDR3 length: 14 amino acids. The germline CDR1 and CDR2 sequences are MNHEY and SVGAGI. Trimming cost V 7 bases and J 7 bases; bases outside gene matches: 10. The CDR3 region is CASTEPWDRGEQYF. The CDR3 coding sequence is TGTGCCAGCACAGAGCCTTGGGACAGGGGTGAGCAGTACTTC.

The rearrangement uses TRBV6-1 and TRBJ2-5; D unclear. The CDR3 is 12 residues long. V gave up 9 bases and J gave up 2 bases, with 10 bases separating them. The germline CDR1 and CDR2 sequences are MNHNS and SASEGT. CDR3 amino acids: CASHFLQETQYF. The CDR3 DNA is TGTGCCAGTCACTTCCTTCAAGAGACCCAGTACTTC.

CDR3 bases: TGTGCCAGCTCACCACTACCTCCGGCTGGGCAGAACACTGAAGCTTTCTTT. Translating gives CASSPLPPAGQNTEAFF. The chain couples TRBV18 to TRBJ1-1, with D unresolved. In germline, CDR1 is KGHSH, CDR2 LQKENI. The CDR3 contains 17 residues. The V gene lost 1 base and the J gene lost 1 base, with 16 bases spanning the gap.